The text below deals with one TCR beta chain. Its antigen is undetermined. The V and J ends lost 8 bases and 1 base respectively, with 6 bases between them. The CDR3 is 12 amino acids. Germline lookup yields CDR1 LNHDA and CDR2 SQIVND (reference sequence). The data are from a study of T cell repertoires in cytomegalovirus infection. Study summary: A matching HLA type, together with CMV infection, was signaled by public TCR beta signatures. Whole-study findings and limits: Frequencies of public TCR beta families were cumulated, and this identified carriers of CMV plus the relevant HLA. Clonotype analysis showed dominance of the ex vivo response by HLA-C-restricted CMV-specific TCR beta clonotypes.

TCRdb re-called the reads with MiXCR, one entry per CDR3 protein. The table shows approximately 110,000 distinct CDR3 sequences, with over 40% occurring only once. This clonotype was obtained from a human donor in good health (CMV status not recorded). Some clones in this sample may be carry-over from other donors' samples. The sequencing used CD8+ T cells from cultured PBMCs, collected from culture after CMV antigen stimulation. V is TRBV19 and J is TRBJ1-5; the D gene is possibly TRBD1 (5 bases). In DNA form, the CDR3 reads TGTGCCAGTTGGGACAGCAATCAGCCCCAGCATTTT. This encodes CASWDSNQPQHF.